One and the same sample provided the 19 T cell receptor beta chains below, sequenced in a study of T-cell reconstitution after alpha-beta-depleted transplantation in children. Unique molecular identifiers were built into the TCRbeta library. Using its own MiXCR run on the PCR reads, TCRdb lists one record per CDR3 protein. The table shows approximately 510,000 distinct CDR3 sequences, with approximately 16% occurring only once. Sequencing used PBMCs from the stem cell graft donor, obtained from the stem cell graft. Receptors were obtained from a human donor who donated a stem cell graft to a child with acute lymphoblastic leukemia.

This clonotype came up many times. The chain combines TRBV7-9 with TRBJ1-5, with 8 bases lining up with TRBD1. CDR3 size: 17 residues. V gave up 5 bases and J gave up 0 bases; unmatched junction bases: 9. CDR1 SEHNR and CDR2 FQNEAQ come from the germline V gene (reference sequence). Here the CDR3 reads CASSLLDRAHSNQPQHF. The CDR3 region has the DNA TGTGCCAGCAGCCTTCTGGACAGGGCCCATAGCAATCAGCCCCAGCATTTT.

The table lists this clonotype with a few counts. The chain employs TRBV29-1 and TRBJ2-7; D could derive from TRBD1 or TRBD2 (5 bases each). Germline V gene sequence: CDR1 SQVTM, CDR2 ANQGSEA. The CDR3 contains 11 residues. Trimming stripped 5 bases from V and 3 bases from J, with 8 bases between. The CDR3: CSVWDRYEQYF. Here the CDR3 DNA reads TGCAGCGTTTGGGACCGCTACGAGCAGTACTTC.

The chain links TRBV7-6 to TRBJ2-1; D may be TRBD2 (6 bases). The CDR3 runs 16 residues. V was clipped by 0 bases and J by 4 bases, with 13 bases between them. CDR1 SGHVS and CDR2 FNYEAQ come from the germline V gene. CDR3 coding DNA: TGTGCCAGCAGCTTAGCGAACGGGAGAGAGTACAATGAGCAGTTCTTC. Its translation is CASSLANGREYNEQFF.

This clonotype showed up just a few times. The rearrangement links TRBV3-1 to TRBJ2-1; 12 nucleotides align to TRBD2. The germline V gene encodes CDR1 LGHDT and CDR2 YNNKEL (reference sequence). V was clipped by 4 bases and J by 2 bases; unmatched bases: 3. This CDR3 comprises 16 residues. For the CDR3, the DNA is TGTGCCAGCAGCCCCAGGACTAGCGGGGCCTACAATGAGCAGTTCTTC. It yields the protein CASSPRTSGAYNEQFF.

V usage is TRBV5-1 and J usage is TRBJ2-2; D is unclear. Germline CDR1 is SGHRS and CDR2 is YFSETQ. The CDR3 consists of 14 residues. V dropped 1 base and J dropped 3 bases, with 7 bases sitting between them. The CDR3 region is CASSLQEYTGELFF. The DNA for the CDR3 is TGCGCCAGCAGCTTGCAGGAATACACCGGGGAGCTGTTTTTT.

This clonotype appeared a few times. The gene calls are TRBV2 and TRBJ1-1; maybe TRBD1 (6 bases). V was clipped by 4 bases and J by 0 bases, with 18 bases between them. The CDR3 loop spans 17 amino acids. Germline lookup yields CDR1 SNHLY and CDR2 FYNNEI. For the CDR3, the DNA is TGTGCCAGCAGTGGCGGAGGGGGTGCCCTGATGAACACTGAAGCTTTCTTT. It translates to CASSGGGGALMNTEAFF.

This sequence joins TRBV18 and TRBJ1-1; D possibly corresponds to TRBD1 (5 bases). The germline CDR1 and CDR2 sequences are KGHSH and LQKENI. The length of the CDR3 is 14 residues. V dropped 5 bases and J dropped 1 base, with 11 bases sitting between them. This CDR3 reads CASSSSGTNTEAFF. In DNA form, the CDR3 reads TGTGCCAGCTCAAGCTCGGGGACGAACACTGAAGCTTTCTTT.

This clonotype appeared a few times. CDR3 coding DNA: TGCGCCAGCAGCCAAGTTCTCTCGGGCGGGGAGCTGTTTTTT. The encoded protein is CASSQVLSGGELFF. The chain carries TRBV4-1 and TRBJ2-2; D not resolved. Germline CDR1 MGHRA, CDR2 YSYEKL. V gave up 1 base and J gave up 7 bases, with 10 bases separating them. CDR3 length: 14 residues.

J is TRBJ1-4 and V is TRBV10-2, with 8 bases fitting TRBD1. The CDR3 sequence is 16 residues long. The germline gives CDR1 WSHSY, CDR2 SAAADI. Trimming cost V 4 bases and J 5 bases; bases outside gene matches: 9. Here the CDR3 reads CASSAGDRLRNEKLFF. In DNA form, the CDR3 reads TGCGCCAGCAGTGCCGGGGACAGGCTGAGGAATGAAAAACTGTTTTTT.

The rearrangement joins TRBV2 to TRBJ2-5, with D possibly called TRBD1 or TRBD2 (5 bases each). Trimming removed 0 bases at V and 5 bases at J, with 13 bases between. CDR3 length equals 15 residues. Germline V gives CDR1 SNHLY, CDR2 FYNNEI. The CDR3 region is CASSEAGDGPETQYF. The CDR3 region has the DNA TGTGCCAGCAGTGAAGCAGGGGACGGTCCGGAGACCCAGTACTTC.

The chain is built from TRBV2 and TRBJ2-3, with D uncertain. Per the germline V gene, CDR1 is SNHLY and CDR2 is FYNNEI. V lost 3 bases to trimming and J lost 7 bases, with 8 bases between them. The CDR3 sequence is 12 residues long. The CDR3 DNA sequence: TGTGCCAGCAGTGATCTTGGGAATACGCAGTATTTT. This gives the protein CASSDLGNTQYF. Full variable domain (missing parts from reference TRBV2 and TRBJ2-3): EPEVTQTPSHQVTQMGQEVILRCVPISNHLYFYWYRQILGQKVEFLVSFYNNEISEKSEIFDDQFSVERPDGSNFTLKIRSTKLEDSAMYFCASSDLGNTQYFGPGTRLTVL.

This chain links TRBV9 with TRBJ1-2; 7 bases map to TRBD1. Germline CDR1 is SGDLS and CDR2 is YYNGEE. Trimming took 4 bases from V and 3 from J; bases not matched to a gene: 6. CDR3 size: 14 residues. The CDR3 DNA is TGTGCCAGCAGCCCGGGACAGAGTCACTATGGCTACACCTTC. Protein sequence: CASSPGQSHYGYTF. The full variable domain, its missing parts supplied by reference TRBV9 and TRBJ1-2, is DSGVTQTPKHLITATGQRVTLRCSPRSGDLSVYWYQQSLDQGLQFLIQYYNGEERAKGNILERFSAQQFPDLHSELNLSSLELGDSALYFCASSPGQSHYGYTFGSGTRLTVV.

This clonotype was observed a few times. CDR3 DNA: TGTGCCAGCTGGGCCTTAAACACTGAAGCTTTCTTT. Translation gives CASWALNTEAFF. This chain joins TRBV12-3 or TRBV12-4 and TRBJ1-1; D is ambiguous. This CDR3 is 12 amino acids long. V shed 8 bases and J shed 2 bases, with 9 bases lying between them.

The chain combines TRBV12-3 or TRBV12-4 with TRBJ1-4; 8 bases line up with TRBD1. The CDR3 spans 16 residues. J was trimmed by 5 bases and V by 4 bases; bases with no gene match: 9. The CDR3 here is CASSYGQGLRNEKLFF. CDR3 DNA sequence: TGTGCCAGCAGTTACGGACAGGGTCTCAGAAATGAAAAACTGTTTTTT.

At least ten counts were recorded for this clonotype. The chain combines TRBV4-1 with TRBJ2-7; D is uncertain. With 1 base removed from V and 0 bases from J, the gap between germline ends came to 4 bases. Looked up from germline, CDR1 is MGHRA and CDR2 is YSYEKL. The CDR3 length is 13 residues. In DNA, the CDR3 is TGCGCCAGCAGCCAAGGACCCTCCTACGAGCAGTACTTC. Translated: CASSQGPSYEQYF.

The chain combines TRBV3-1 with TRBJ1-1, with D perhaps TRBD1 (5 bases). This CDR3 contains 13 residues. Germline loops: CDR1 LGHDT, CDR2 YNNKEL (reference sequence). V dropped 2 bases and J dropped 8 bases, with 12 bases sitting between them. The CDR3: CASSQSPGLEAFF. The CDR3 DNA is TGTGCCAGCAGCCAATCTCCGGGACTCGAAGCTTTCTTT.

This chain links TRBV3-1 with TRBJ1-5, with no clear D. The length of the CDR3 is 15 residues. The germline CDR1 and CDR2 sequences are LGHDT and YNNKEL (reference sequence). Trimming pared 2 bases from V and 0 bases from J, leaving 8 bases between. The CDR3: CASSQQLTSNQPQHF. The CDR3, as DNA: TGTGCCAGCAGCCAACAGTTGACTAGCAATCAGCCCCAGCATTTT.

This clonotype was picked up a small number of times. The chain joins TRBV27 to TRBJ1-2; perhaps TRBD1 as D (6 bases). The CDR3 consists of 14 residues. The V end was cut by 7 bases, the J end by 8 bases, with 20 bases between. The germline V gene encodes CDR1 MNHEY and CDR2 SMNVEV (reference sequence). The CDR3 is CASTEGGQNRGYTF. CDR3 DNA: TGTGCCAGCACCGAGGGGGGCCAAAACCGGGGCTACACCTTC.

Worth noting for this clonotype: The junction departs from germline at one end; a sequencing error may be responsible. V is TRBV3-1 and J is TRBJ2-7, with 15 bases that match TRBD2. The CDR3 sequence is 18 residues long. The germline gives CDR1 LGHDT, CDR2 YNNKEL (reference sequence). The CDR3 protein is CACSAGLAGGPAYYEQYF. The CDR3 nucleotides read TGTGCCTGCAGCGCTGGACTAGCGGGAGGGCCGGCCTACTACGAGCAGTACTTC.